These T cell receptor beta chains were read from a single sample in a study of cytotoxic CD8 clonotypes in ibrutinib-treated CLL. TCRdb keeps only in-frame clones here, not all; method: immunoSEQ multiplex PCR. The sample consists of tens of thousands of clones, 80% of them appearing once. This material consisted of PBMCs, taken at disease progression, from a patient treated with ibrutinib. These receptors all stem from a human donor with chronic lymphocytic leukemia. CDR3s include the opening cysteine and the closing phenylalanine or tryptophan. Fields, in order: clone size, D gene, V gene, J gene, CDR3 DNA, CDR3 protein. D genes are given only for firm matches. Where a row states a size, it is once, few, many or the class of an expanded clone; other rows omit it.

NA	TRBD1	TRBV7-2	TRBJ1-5	TGTGCCAGCAGCTTACAAACAGGGGGGAATCAGCCCCAGCATTTT	CASSLQTGGNQPQHF
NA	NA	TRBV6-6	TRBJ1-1	TGTGCCACCGAGGGGTTGGGGGACACTGAAGCTTTCTTT	CATEGLGDTEAFF
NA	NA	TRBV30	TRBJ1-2	TGTGCCTGGAGTGTCTTTGGGGGTGGCTACACCTTC	CAWSVFGGGYTF
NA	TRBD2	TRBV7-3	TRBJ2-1	TGTGCCACCGCGATAGCGGGAGGGTACAATGAGCAGTTCTTC	CATAIAGGYNEQFF
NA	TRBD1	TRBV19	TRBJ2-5	TGTGCCAGTAGTATTGGACAGGTGAAAGAGACCCAGTACTTC	CASSIGQVKETQYF
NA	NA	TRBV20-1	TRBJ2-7	TGCAGTGCGCCTAGGGCCTACGAGCAGTACTTC	CSAPRAYEQYF
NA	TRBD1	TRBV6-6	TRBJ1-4	TGTGCCAGCAGGGACAGGGCTGAAAAACTGTTTTTT	CASRDRAEKLFF
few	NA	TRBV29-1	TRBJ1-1	TGCAGCGTTGGAAGTCCTCCGAGCACTGAAGCTTTCTTT	CSVGSPPSTEAFF
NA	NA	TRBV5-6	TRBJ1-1	TGTGCCAGCAGCTTGGGAGTGTTAAGGGTACTGGATGCTTTCTTT	CASSLGVLRVLDAFF
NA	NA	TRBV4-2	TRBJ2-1	TGTGCCAGCAGCCAAGGACGGTATCGGGATGAGCAGTTCTTC	CASSQGRYRDEQFF
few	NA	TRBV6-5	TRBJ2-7	TGTGCCAGCAGTTACTCGTTCTACGGATCCTACGAGCAGTACTTC	CASSYSFYGSYEQYF
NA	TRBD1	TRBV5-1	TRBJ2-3	TGCGCCAGCAGCTCCGGGACAGGGGTGGCAGATACGCAGTATTTT	CASSSGTGVADTQYF
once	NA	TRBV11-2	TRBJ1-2	TGTGCCAGCAGCTTAGGGCAGGGATATGGCTACACCTTC	CASSLGQGYGYTF
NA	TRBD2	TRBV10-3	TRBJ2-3	TGTGCCATCAGACTAGCGACCAGCACAGATACGCAGTATTTT	CAIRLATSTDTQYF
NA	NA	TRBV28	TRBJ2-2	TGTGCCAGCAGTCACAGGGCCGGGGAGCTGTTTTTT	CASSHRAGELFF
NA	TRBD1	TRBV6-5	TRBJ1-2	TGTGCCAGCAGGATTCAGGGGGCTTGGGGAGGCTACACCTTC	CASRIQGAWGGYTF
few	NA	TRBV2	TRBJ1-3	TGTGCCAGCAGCGAGGGACTTGTAAACACCATATATTTT	CASSEGLVNTIYF
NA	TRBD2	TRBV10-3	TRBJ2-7	TGTGCCATCAGAAGCGGGAGTTCCTACGAGCAGTACTTC	CAIRSGSSYEQYF
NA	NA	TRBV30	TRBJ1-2	TGTGCCTGGAGTGGGCGGAACTATGGCTACACCTTC	CAWSGRNYGYTF
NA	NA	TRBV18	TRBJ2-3	TGTGCCAGCTCACCTAGAATAGATACGCAGTATTTT	CASSPRIDTQYF
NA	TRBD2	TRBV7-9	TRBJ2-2	TGTGCCAGCAGCTTAAGGGCGGGAGAGGGGGAGCTGTTTTTT	CASSLRAGEGELFF
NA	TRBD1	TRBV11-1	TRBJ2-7	TGTGCCAGCAGCTCCAGTCCCGGGACAGGGGCGTACGAGCAGTACTTC	CASSSSPGTGAYEQYF
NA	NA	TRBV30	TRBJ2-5	TGTGCCTGGACGAATCTAGGTGGGACCCAGTACTTC	CAWTNLGGTQYF
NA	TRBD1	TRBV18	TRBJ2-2	TGTGCCAGCTCACCTCCGGGACAGGTTTTAAACACCGGGGAGCTGTTTTTT	CASSPPGQVLNTGELFF
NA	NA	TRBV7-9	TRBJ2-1	TGTGCCAGCAGCGAAGGAGGTGAGCAGTTCTTC	CASSEGGEQFF
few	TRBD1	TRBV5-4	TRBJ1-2	TGTGCCAGCAGCTTTGAACCGGGACAGGGAAGCTATGGCTACACCTTC	CASSFEPGQGSYGYTF
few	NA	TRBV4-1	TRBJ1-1	TGCGCCAGCAGCCAAGTACCCCCCGGAGCGGGAACGGATCGCCCTTTGCGAGCTTTCTTT	CASSQVPPGAGTDRPLRAFF
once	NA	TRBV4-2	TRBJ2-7	TGTGCCAGCAGCCAAGGCCCCGGAGCCAACTCCTACGAGCAGTACTTC	CASSQGPGANSYEQYF
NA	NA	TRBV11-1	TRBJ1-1	TGTGCCAGCAGCTTAGCGGGCAGGCCACAAGCTTTCTTT	CASSLAGRPQAFF
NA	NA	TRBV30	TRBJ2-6	TGTGCCTGGAGGTTCGGTGGGGCCAACGTCCTGACTTTC	CAWRFGGANVLTF
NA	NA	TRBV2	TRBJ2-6	TGTGCCAGCAGTGAAAGTGGTGGGGCCAACGTCCTGACTTTC	CASSESGGANVLTF
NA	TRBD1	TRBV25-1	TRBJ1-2	TGTGCCAGCAGTGAATATAAGGGGACAGGATATGGCTACACCTTC	CASSEYKGTGYGYTF
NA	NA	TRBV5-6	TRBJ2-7	TGTGCCAGCAGCGGGAGAGGACAGCACTACGAGCAGTACTTC	CASSGRGQHYEQYF
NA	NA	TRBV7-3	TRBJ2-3	TGTGCCAGCAGCCCAGGTCTGATTTCCACAGATACGCAGTATTTT	CASSPGLISTDTQYF
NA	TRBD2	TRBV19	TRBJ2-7	TGTGCCAGTAGTTCCCAGCGGGGGGGCCTGTACGAGCAGTACTTC	CASSSQRGGLYEQYF
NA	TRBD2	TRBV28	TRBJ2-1	TGTGCCAGCAGGAGCGGGGGGCTCGACAATGAGCAGTTCTTC	CASRSGGLDNEQFF
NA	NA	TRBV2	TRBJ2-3	TGTGCCAGCAGTGTTTTGGGCACAGATACGCAGTATTTT	CASSVLGTDTQYF
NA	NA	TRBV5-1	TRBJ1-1	TGCGCCAGCAGCTTGAGCGTGGGGGCAACCACTGAAGCTTTCTTT	CASSLSVGATTEAFF
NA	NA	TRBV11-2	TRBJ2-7	TGTGCCAGCAGCCGACGACGGCTGGCTCCTACCTACGAGCAGTACTTC	CASSRRRLAPTYEQYF
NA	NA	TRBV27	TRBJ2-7	TGTGCCAGCAGTTACTCTGCGACCTACGAGCAGTACTTC	CASSYSATYEQYF
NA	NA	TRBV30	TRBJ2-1	TGTGCCTGGTCCGGAGCGTTGGCTGACAATGAGCAGTTCTTC	CAWSGALADNEQFF
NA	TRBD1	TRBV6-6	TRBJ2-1	TGTGCCAGCAGTTACTACAGGGGGAATGAGCAGTTCTTC	CASSYYRGNEQFF
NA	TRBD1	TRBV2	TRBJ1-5	TGTGCCAGCACCGGACAGGCTAGCAATCAGCCCCAGCATTTT	CASTGQASNQPQHF
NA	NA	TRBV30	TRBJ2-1	TGTGCCTGGAATAATTATGAGCAGTTCTTC	CAWNNYEQFF
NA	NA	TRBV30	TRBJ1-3	TGTGCCACGCAAGGGAGGGGGGCTGCTGGAAACACCATATATTTT	CATQGRGAAGNTIYF
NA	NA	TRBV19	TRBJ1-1	TGTGCCAGTAGAGGACACAGGAACACTGAAGCTTTCTTT	CASRGHRNTEAFF
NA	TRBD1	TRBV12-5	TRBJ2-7	TGTGCTAGTGGTGTCGCTAAGGCAGGGGGTTCCTACGAGCAGTACTTC	CASGVAKAGGSYEQYF
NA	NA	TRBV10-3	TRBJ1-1	TGTGCCATCAGTGAGTCGCAAAGGCCTGAAGCTTTCTTT	CAISESQRPEAFF
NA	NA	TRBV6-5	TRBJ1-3	TGTGCCAGCAGTTACTCGACTTCCCGAAACACCATATATTTT	CASSYSTSRNTIYF
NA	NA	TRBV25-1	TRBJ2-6	TGTGCCAGCAGTGACTGGGCCAGGGGCGCTTCTGGGGCCAACGTCCTGACTTTC	CASSDWARGASGANVLTF
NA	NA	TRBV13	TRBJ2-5	TGTGCCAGCAGCTGGGGGGCGTTGATGGAGACCCAGTACTTC	CASSWGALMETQYF
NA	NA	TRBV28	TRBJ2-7	TGTGCCAGCAGTAAGGGTGTTTCCTACGAGCAGTACTTC	CASSKGVSYEQYF
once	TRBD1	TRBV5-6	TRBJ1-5	TGTGCCAGCAGCCGGGACAGCTATCAGCCCCAGCATTTT	CASSRDSYQPQHF
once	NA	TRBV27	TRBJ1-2	TGTGCCAGCAGTTTTTCAGCAGCCTATGGCTACACCTTC	CASSFSAAYGYTF
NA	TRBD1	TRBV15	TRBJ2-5	TGTGCCACCAGCAGGGGACAGGGGGAGTGGAACCAAGAGACCCAGTACTTC	CATSRGQGEWNQETQYF
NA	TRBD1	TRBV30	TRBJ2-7	TGTGCCTGGAGTGAGACAGGGGCATCCAGCTACGAGCAGTACTTC	CAWSETGASSYEQYF
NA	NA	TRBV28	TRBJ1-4	TGTGCCAGCAGTTCGATCCGGGTAACTGCGGGTGAAAAACTGTTTTTT	CASSSIRVTAGEKLFF
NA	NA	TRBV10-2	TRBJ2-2	TGCGCCAGCAGCGAAACTAGTCCCACCGGGGAGCTGTTTTTT	CASSETSPTGELFF
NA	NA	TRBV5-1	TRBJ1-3	TGCGCCAGCAGCTTGTGGGGCTCCATCCTCTCTGGAAACACCATATATTTT	CASSLWGSILSGNTIYF